These T cell receptor beta chains were read from a single sample in a study of CD8 T cells in ankylosing spondylitis. Each CDR3 protein gets one entry after TCRdb re-called the 5' RACE reads with MiXCR. The sample contains about 360,000 distinct CDR3 sequences, 20% to 25% of which appear only once. Sequences were obtained from blood, either unsorted or a sorted T cell fraction (not recorded which). The receptors come from a male donor with ankylosing spondylitis or in good health (not recorded which). The CDR3 runs from the conserved cysteine through the conserved F or W. The D gene is left open where the match is weak. Expanded clones get a size class; other rows say once, few or many, or leave the size out.

j_call: TRBJ1-5; v_call: TRBV12-3/TRBV12-4; d_call: TRBD1; clone_size: few; cdr3_nt: TGTGCCAGCAGTTTTCGAGGGGGCGGTCAGCCCCAGCATTTT; cdr3_aa: CASSFRGGGQPQHF
j_call: TRBJ2-2; v_call: TRBV6-1; d_call: NA; clone_size: NA; cdr3_nt: TGTGCCAGCAAAAGCCGGGAGAGCACCGGGGAGCTGTTTTTT; cdr3_aa: CASKSRESTGELFF
j_call: TRBJ1-1; v_call: TRBV4-1; d_call: NA; clone_size: NA; cdr3_nt: TGCGCCAGCAGCCTAGCGGGGGCGGACACTGAAGCTTTCTTT; cdr3_aa: CASSLAGADTEAFF
j_call: TRBJ2-3; v_call: TRBV9; d_call: TRBD2; clone_size: NA; cdr3_nt: TGTGCCAGCAGCTTTGGGACTAGCGGGGGCCCGAGCACAGATACGCAGTATTTT; cdr3_aa: CASSFGTSGGPSTDTQYF
j_call: TRBJ2-3; v_call: TRBV12-3/TRBV12-4; d_call: TRBD2; clone_size: few; cdr3_nt: TGTGCCAGCAGAGTAGCGGGAGAAGGCACAGATACGCAGTATTTT; cdr3_aa: CASRVAGEGTDTQYF
j_call: TRBJ2-1; v_call: TRBV6-2/TRBV6-3; d_call: NA; clone_size: few; cdr3_nt: TGTGCCAGCAGTTACGAAGAGGGGCGGTACAATGAGCAGTTCTTC; cdr3_aa: CASSYEEGRYNEQFF
j_call: TRBJ2-6; v_call: TRBV12-3/TRBV12-4; d_call: NA; clone_size: NA; cdr3_nt: TGTGCCAGCAGTTTACAGGGCAGGGCCGACGCCAAATCTGGGGCCAACGTCCTGACTTTC; cdr3_aa: CASSLQGRADAKSGANVLTF
j_call: TRBJ2-1; v_call: TRBV24-1; d_call: NA; clone_size: few; cdr3_nt: TGTGCCACCAACCAACAGTACAGGGGAGGTTACAATGAGCAGTTCTTC; cdr3_aa: CATNQQYRGGYNEQFF
j_call: TRBJ2-7; v_call: TRBV7-9; d_call: NA; clone_size: few; cdr3_nt: TGTGCCAGCAGCCCCACGGACGGTGCCTACGAGCAGTACTTC; cdr3_aa: CASSPTDGAYEQYF
j_call: TRBJ2-5; v_call: TRBV4-1; d_call: TRBD1; clone_size: NA; cdr3_nt: TGCGCCAGCAGCCAGGTACAGGGGTGGGATCAAGAGACCCAGTACTTC; cdr3_aa: CASSQVQGWDQETQYF
j_call: TRBJ2-1; v_call: TRBV20-1; d_call: TRBD2; clone_size: many; cdr3_nt: TGCAGTGCTGAAATCGGACTAGCGGGGGACTGGTATGAGCAGTTCTTC; cdr3_aa: CSAEIGLAGDWYEQFF
j_call: TRBJ2-1; v_call: TRBV15; d_call: TRBD2; clone_size: NA; cdr3_nt: TGTGCCACCAGCGGGACTAGCGGGGGGCCCCCTTCCAATGAGCAGTTCTTC; cdr3_aa: CATSGTSGGPPSNEQFF
j_call: TRBJ2-1; v_call: TRBV20-1; d_call: TRBD2; clone_size: few; cdr3_nt: TGCAGTGCTAGAGAAGGACTAGCGGTTTACAATGAGCAGTTCTTC; cdr3_aa: CSAREGLAVYNEQFF
j_call: TRBJ2-5; v_call: TRBV7-6; d_call: TRBD2; clone_size: NA; cdr3_nt: TGTGCCAGCAGCTTAGACCTGGCGGGGGGACAAGAGACCCAGTACTTC; cdr3_aa: CASSLDLAGGQETQYF
j_call: TRBJ2-1; v_call: TRBV7-9; d_call: NA; clone_size: few; cdr3_nt: TGTGCCAGCAGTCCCCCCGCCGGCAGCAATGAGCAGTTCTTC; cdr3_aa: CASSPPAGSNEQFF
j_call: TRBJ2-4; v_call: TRBV11-2; d_call: NA; clone_size: NA; cdr3_nt: TGTGCCAGCAGCTTAGCCGGCCAGCTAGCCAAAAACATTCAGTACTTC; cdr3_aa: CASSLAGQLAKNIQYF
j_call: TRBJ2-5; v_call: TRBV6-5; d_call: TRBD2; clone_size: many; cdr3_nt: TGTGCCAGCAGTTACTCGACCAGCGGGGGGGCCGAGACCCAGTACTTC; cdr3_aa: CASSYSTSGGAETQYF
j_call: TRBJ2-1; v_call: TRBV28; d_call: NA; clone_size: many; cdr3_nt: TGTGCCAGCAGTTCCAGGCTAAGCTCCTACAATGAGCAGTTCTTC; cdr3_aa: CASSSRLSSYNEQFF
j_call: TRBJ1-1; v_call: TRBV7-9; d_call: TRBD1; clone_size: few; cdr3_nt: TGTGCCAGCAGCGTTGACAGGGGCATGAACACTGAAGCTTTCTTT; cdr3_aa: CASSVDRGMNTEAFF
j_call: TRBJ2-7; v_call: TRBV7-3; d_call: NA; clone_size: NA; cdr3_nt: TGTGCCAGCAGCTTAACCGAGGGACGCTACGAGCAATACTTC; cdr3_aa: CASSLTEGRYEQYF
j_call: TRBJ2-5; v_call: TRBV12-3/TRBV12-4; d_call: TRBD1; clone_size: few; cdr3_nt: TGTGCCAGCAGGGGACAGGGAACCCAAGAGACCCAGTACTTC; cdr3_aa: CASRGQGTQETQYF
j_call: TRBJ2-7; v_call: TRBV20-1; d_call: NA; clone_size: few; cdr3_nt: TGCAGTGCTAGTGGGGAGTTCTCCTACGAGCAGTACTTC; cdr3_aa: CSASGEFSYEQYF
j_call: TRBJ2-7; v_call: TRBV7-9; d_call: NA; clone_size: NA; cdr3_nt: TGTGCCAGCAGATCCGGGACGGCGATCGAGCAGTACTTC; cdr3_aa: CASRSGTAIEQYF
j_call: TRBJ2-1; v_call: TRBV20-1; d_call: NA; clone_size: few; cdr3_nt: TGCAGTGCCCAGACGGACATTTCCTACAATGAGCAGTTCTTC; cdr3_aa: CSAQTDISYNEQFF
j_call: TRBJ2-7; v_call: TRBV10-3; d_call: TRBD1; clone_size: NA; cdr3_nt: TGTGCCATCAGTGAGTCTCTAGGGGACAGCTCCTACGAGCAGTACTTC; cdr3_aa: CAISESLGDSSYEQYF
j_call: TRBJ2-1; v_call: TRBV7-2; d_call: TRBD2; clone_size: NA; cdr3_nt: TGTGCCAGCAGCTTAGGGGGACGGGGGGGCAATCACAATGAGCAGTTCTTC; cdr3_aa: CASSLGGRGGNHNEQFF
j_call: TRBJ2-7; v_call: TRBV9; d_call: NA; clone_size: few; cdr3_nt: TGTGCCAGCAGCGTAGGCGGGGACACCCCCTACGAGCAGTACTTC; cdr3_aa: CASSVGGDTPYEQYF
j_call: TRBJ2-2; v_call: TRBV25-1; d_call: TRBD1; clone_size: few; cdr3_nt: TGTGCCAGCAGTGAAACCGGGACAGGGGGGGAGCTGTTTTTT; cdr3_aa: CASSETGTGGELFF
j_call: TRBJ2-1; v_call: TRBV20-1; d_call: TRBD2; clone_size: NA; cdr3_nt: TGCAGTGCTAGAACCGCTCCCGGGGAGCGGGGGCCGAGCTCCTACAATGAGCAGTTCTTC; cdr3_aa: CSARTAPGERGPSSYNEQFF
j_call: TRBJ2-3; v_call: TRBV4-2; d_call: NA; clone_size: few; cdr3_nt: TGTGCCAGCAGCGAGACGGGACCACCTAGCACAGATACGCAGTATTTT; cdr3_aa: CASSETGPPSTDTQYF
j_call: TRBJ2-1; v_call: TRBV27; d_call: TRBD1; clone_size: NA; cdr3_nt: TGTGCCAGCACTTTTAAATCGACGGACAGGGCGGCCTACAATGAGCAGTTCTTC; cdr3_aa: CASTFKSTDRAAYNEQFF
j_call: TRBJ2-1; v_call: TRBV24-1; d_call: NA; clone_size: NA; cdr3_nt: TGTGCCACCAGTGAACGGGTTGCTAATGAGCAGTTCTTC; cdr3_aa: CATSERVANEQFF
j_call: TRBJ1-1; v_call: TRBV10-3; d_call: TRBD1; clone_size: NA; cdr3_nt: TGTGCCATCAGTGAGTCCTCCAGGGGGATTATGAACACTGAAGCTTTCTTT; cdr3_aa: CAISESSRGIMNTEAFF
j_call: TRBJ2-6; v_call: TRBV6-1; d_call: NA; clone_size: few; cdr3_nt: TGTGCCAGCAGTGCTCCGGGACAAATCTCTGGGGCCAACGTCCTGACTTTC; cdr3_aa: CASSAPGQISGANVLTF
j_call: TRBJ2-1; v_call: TRBV30; d_call: NA; clone_size: NA; cdr3_nt: TGTGCCTGGAGGAGGCGGGCCTCCAACAATGAGCAGTTCTTC; cdr3_aa: CAWRRRASNNEQFF
j_call: TRBJ2-7; v_call: TRBV9; d_call: NA; clone_size: NA; cdr3_nt: TGTGCCAGCAGCGTAGACTGGATCTCTGGAGAGCAGTACTTC; cdr3_aa: CASSVDWISGEQYF
j_call: TRBJ1-3; v_call: TRBV7-9; d_call: NA; clone_size: few; cdr3_nt: TGTGCCAGCAGTAGCGGGTATGAGGCGGGAAACACCATATATTTT; cdr3_aa: CASSSGYEAGNTIYF
j_call: TRBJ2-7; v_call: TRBV13; d_call: NA; clone_size: many; cdr3_nt: TGTGCCAGCGCCGGGACGCCCTACGAGCAGTACTTC; cdr3_aa: CASAGTPYEQYF
j_call: TRBJ1-2; v_call: TRBV4-1; d_call: NA; clone_size: few; cdr3_nt: TGCGCCAGCAGCCAAGATTGGGAGAGGGGTGGCTACACCTTC; cdr3_aa: CASSQDWERGGYTF
j_call: TRBJ2-7; v_call: TRBV3-1; d_call: NA; clone_size: NA; cdr3_nt: TGTGCCAGCAGCTGGGTTGGAGACGAGCAGTACTTC; cdr3_aa: CASSWVGDEQYF
j_call: TRBJ2-7; v_call: TRBV20-1; d_call: NA; clone_size: few; cdr3_nt: TGCAGTGCTAGGGGGGACTTAGTACCCTACGAGCAGTACTTC; cdr3_aa: CSARGDLVPYEQYF
j_call: TRBJ2-5; v_call: TRBV12-3/TRBV12-4; d_call: NA; clone_size: NA; cdr3_nt: TGTGCCAGCAGTTTAGCTTCTCTGTACGAGACCCAGTACTTC; cdr3_aa: CASSLASLYETQYF
j_call: TRBJ2-7; v_call: TRBV12-3/TRBV12-4; d_call: NA; clone_size: NA; cdr3_nt: TGTGCCAGCAGTTTAGCGTTGACCAGATACGAGCAGTACTTC; cdr3_aa: CASSLALTRYEQYF
j_call: TRBJ2-1; v_call: TRBV6-2/TRBV6-3; d_call: NA; clone_size: few; cdr3_nt: TGTGCCAGCAGTCCCTCGGCCTGGGAGCAGTTCTTC; cdr3_aa: CASSPSAWEQFF
j_call: TRBJ1-2; v_call: TRBV14; d_call: TRBD1; clone_size: NA; cdr3_nt: TGTGCCAGCAGCCGCGCCGGGACAGGGGGAGGCTACACCTTC; cdr3_aa: CASSRAGTGGGYTF
j_call: TRBJ2-7; v_call: TRBV30; d_call: TRBD1; clone_size: NA; cdr3_nt: TGTGCCTGGAGTTATCCGGGACAGTTCTACGAGCAGTACTTC; cdr3_aa: CAWSYPGQFYEQYF
j_call: TRBJ2-1; v_call: TRBV7-6; d_call: NA; clone_size: NA; cdr3_nt: TGTGCCAGCAGCTTTACGGGGTACTCCTACAATGAGCAGTTCTTC; cdr3_aa: CASSFTGYSYNEQFF
j_call: TRBJ2-5; v_call: TRBV12-3/TRBV12-4; d_call: NA; clone_size: many; cdr3_nt: TGTGCCAGCAGTTCGTCCCAAGAGACCCAGTACTTC; cdr3_aa: CASSSSQETQYF
j_call: TRBJ2-1; v_call: TRBV4-1; d_call: NA; clone_size: few; cdr3_nt: TGCGCCAGCAGCCAAGAAGGGGAGAATGAGCAGTTCTTC; cdr3_aa: CASSQEGENEQFF
j_call: TRBJ2-5; v_call: TRBV29-1; d_call: NA; clone_size: NA; cdr3_nt: TGCAGCGTTGAAGAGTTGGCAGGTGGGCAGACCCAGTACTTC; cdr3_aa: CSVEELAGGQTQYF